This T cell receptor (beta chain) was sequenced for a study of blood T cell repertoires in COVID-19. Study-wide background: Acute and convalescent COVID-19 samples came from the United States, Italy and Spain. Nucleic acid was either cDNA or gDNA, and it came from T cells, B-cell-depleted T cells, or PBMCs.

This clone was observed a single time. In the original analysis: The authors estimated nucleated cell counts from reference gene primer amplification. Measured with immunoSEQ multiplex PCR; TCRdb has only the in-frame clones, and not every one. Clonal size and the V and J genes are those of that table, whereas D and trimming came from the DNA. The data contain about 310,000 clones, about nine tenths of them singletons. This TCR came from a man aged 45-65 years with active or convalescent COVID-19. The sequenced material came from peripheral blood.

The CDR3 sequence is CASYPHGQFPTEAFF. CDR3 in DNA: TGTGCCAGCTACCCTCACGGACAGTTTCCGACTGAAGCTTTCTTT. The chain carries TRBV28 and TRBJ1-1; D possibly corresponds to TRBD1 (6 bases). This CDR3 has 15 residues. Germline V gene data show CDR1 as MDHEN and CDR2 as SYDVKM. V lost 8 bases and J lost 5, with 21 bases in between.